The sample holds a few counts of the clone carrying this TCR beta chain. This specimen comes from a study of blood T cell repertoires in COVID-19. For the study at large: T cells, B-cell-depleted T cells, or PBMCs provided the cDNA or gDNA that served as material.

This CDR3 contains 16 residues. V lost 4 bases to trimming and J lost 1 base; unmatched junction nucleotides: 6. The germline CDR1 and CDR2 sequences are SGHRS and YFSETQ. While infection was still active, Seattle patients were enrolled and then followed longitudinally. Under the authors' procedure: Estimates of nucleated cell counts were drawn from the amplification of reference gene primers. The protocol was immunoSEQ multiplex PCR, while the TCRdb copy is restricted to in-frame clones and leaves out a portion. For V, J and clone size, that table is used; D and trimming come from the DNA. The sample carries some 180,000 clones, 70% to 90% recorded once.

Sequences were obtained from peripheral blood. The chain carries TRBV5-1 and TRBJ2-2, with 8 positions matching TRBD2. The sequence was obtained from a man in his forties or fifties with COVID-19, enrolled during active disease. The CDR3 sequence is CASSQITSGNTGELFF. The CDR3 region has the DNA TGCGCCAGCAGCCAGATTACTAGCGGGAACACCGGGGAGCTGTTTTTT.